The sequence of this TCR beta chain was determined in a study of somatic mutations in cytotoxic T cells in rheumatoid arthritis. Overall study context: Immediately following diagnosis and ahead of any treatment, patient blood (more than 27 ml EDTA) was drawn. Study-level points and caveats: Some patients, about an eighth of the roughly 65, had a largest CD8+ clone that exceeded 20% of CD8+ cells. The study found no significant difference in CD8+ T-cell clonality between rheumatoid arthritis patients and age-matched healthy controls. Age was associated with higher CD8+ clonality in rheumatoid arthritis patients, not in healthy controls.

Only in-frame clones appear in the TCRdb table, and some are missing; sequencing was by immunoSEQ multiplex PCR. The top ten hold roughly 30% of the sample, which has about 20,000 clones, about 80% seen once. With 2 bases clipped from V and 4 bases from J, the junction kept 13 bases outside the gene matches. The CDR3 sequence is 18 residues long. The germline gives CDR1 SGHVS, CDR2 FNYEAQ. On this clone itself: Its antigen is unknown.

Material: CD8+ T cells sorted from blood. The rearrangement links TRBV7-6 to TRBJ2-3; TRBD1 aligns across 9 bases. This clonotype was obtained from an adult with rheumatoid arthritis. The CDR3 bases are TGTGCCAGCAGCTTAATCAGTAGGGGACAGGGTATCGCAGATACGCAGTATTTT. Translated: CASSLISRGQGIADTQYF. The entire variable domain, with the rest obtained from reference TRBV7-6 and TRBJ2-3, is as follows: GAGVSQSPRYKVTKRGQDVALRCDPISGHVSLYWYRQALGQGPEFLTYFNYEAQQDKSGLPNDRFSAERPEGSISTLTIQRTEQRDSAMYRCASSLISRGQGIADTQYFGPGTRLTVL.